What follows are 3 T cell receptor beta chains derived from one specimen sequenced in a study of blood T cell repertoires in COVID-19. Method: immunoSEQ multiplex PCR; TCRdb's copy keeps in-frame clones and lacks some. The data hold around 38,000 clones, with about 85% observed a single time. Sequencing input: peripheral blood. Receptors were obtained from a man aged 55 to 70 with COVID-19, enrolled during active disease.

The V call is TRBV6-6, the J call TRBJ2-3; D gene unclear. The V gene's germline CDR1 is MNHNY and CDR2 SVGAGI (reference sequence). Trimming shortened V by 6 bases and J by 1 base, and 14 bases separated the two germline ends. This CDR3 is 15 amino acids long. The CDR3 loop is CASSPRQDGTDTQYF. The CDR3 DNA sequence: TGTGCCAGCAGCCCTCGGCAGGATGGCACAGATACGCAGTATTTT.

The chain couples TRBV4-2 to TRBJ2-5; D is perhaps TRBD2 (5 bases). CDR3 length equals 14 residues. Germline V CDR1 and CDR2: LGHNA, YNFKEQ. Trimming pared 2 bases from V and 4 bases from J, leaving 11 bases between. The CDR3 here is CASSQRARGETQYF. The CDR3 DNA follows: TGTGCCAGCAGCCAAAGGGCACGGGGAGAGACCCAGTACTTC.

The chain is built from TRBV2 and TRBJ2-1, with 9 bases lining up with TRBD2. The V and J ends lost 10 bases and 9 bases, in that order; junction bases with no gene match: 13. CDR3 length: 14 residues. From germline, CDR1 is SNHLY and CDR2 FYNNEI. CDR3 residues: CATCIGGRDAEQFF. DNA for the CDR3: TGTGCCACCTGTATCGGCGGGAGGGATGCTGAGCAGTTCTTC.